The rows below give T cell receptor beta chains drawn from one sample of a study of CD8+ T cells in alopecia areata. Here immunoSEQ multiplex PCR was the method, and the copy in TCRdb shows in-frame clones only, minus some. Among about 200,000 clones listed, around 50% were seen once. The sequenced material came from CD8+ T cells sorted from blood. The receptors stem from a human donor in good health. The CDR3 runs from the conserved cysteine through the conserved F or W. The D gene is left open where the match is weak. Clone size is not always given. Where it is, it says once, few, many or a class for expanded clones.

d_call: .; j_call: TRBJ1-1; v_call: TRBV27; clone_size: .; cdr3_length: 13; cdr3_aa: CASSWGANTEAFF; cdr3_nt: TGTGCCAGCAGTTGGGGAGCGAACACTGAAGCTTTCTTT
d_call: .; j_call: TRBJ1-4; v_call: TRBV9; clone_size: .; cdr3_length: 16; cdr3_aa: CASSVSGGPTNEKLFF; cdr3_nt: TGTGCCAGCAGCGTCTCAGGAGGGCCAACTAATGAAAAACTGTTTTTT
d_call: TRBD2; j_call: TRBJ2-3; v_call: TRBV27; clone_size: few; cdr3_length: 14; cdr3_aa: CASSHAGVGDTQYF; cdr3_nt: TGTGCCAGCAGCCACGCGGGGGTCGGGGATACGCAGTATTTT
d_call: .; j_call: TRBJ2-7; v_call: TRBV20-1; clone_size: .; cdr3_length: 10; cdr3_aa: CSASPGEQYF; cdr3_nt: TGCAGTGCTAGCCCAGGCGAGCAGTACTTC
d_call: .; j_call: TRBJ2-7; v_call: TRBV4-1; clone_size: few; cdr3_length: 14; cdr3_aa: CASSPRLGSYEQYF; cdr3_nt: TGCGCCAGCAGCCCCCGGCTGGGGTCCTACGAGCAGTACTTC
d_call: .; j_call: TRBJ2-1; v_call: TRBV2; clone_size: .; cdr3_length: 12; cdr3_aa: CASSDQREWQFF; cdr3_nt: TGTGCCAGCAGTGATCAGAGGGAGTGGCAGTTCTTC
d_call: .; j_call: TRBJ1-2; v_call: TRBV9; clone_size: .; cdr3_length: 13; cdr3_aa: CASSYQGNYGYTF; cdr3_nt: TGTGCCAGCAGCTACCAGGGGAACTATGGCTACACCTTC
d_call: .; j_call: TRBJ2-7; v_call: TRBV25-1; clone_size: .; cdr3_length: 15; cdr3_aa: CASSPNLDGNYEQYF; cdr3_nt: TGTGCCAGCAGCCCCAATCTAGACGGAAACTACGAGCAGTACTTC
d_call: TRBD1; j_call: TRBJ2-7; v_call: TRBV7-9; clone_size: .; cdr3_length: 15; cdr3_aa: CASSSAAYRGYEQYF; cdr3_nt: TGTGCCAGCAGCTCCGCCGCGTACAGGGGCTACGAGCAGTACTTC
d_call: TRBD1; j_call: TRBJ1-1; v_call: TRBV29-1; clone_size: .; cdr3_length: 15; cdr3_aa: CSVDAEQGAFSEAFF; cdr3_nt: TGCAGCGTTGACGCAGAACAGGGGGCATTTTCTGAAGCTTTCTTT
d_call: .; j_call: TRBJ2-1; v_call: TRBV5-1; clone_size: .; cdr3_length: 14; cdr3_aa: CASSLARPSDEQFF; cdr3_nt: TGCGCCAGCAGCCTCGCACGGCCGAGTGATGAGCAGTTCTTC
d_call: .; j_call: TRBJ1-2; v_call: TRBV30; clone_size: .; cdr3_length: 12; cdr3_aa: CAWWKRVWGYTF; cdr3_nt: TGTGCCTGGTGGAAGAGGGTTTGGGGCTACACCTTC
d_call: .; j_call: TRBJ1-2; v_call: TRBV7-9; clone_size: .; cdr3_length: 13; cdr3_aa: CAVTGHLYLGYTF; cdr3_nt: TGTGCGGTAACGGGACATCTCTATTTAGGCTACACCTTC
d_call: TRBD1; j_call: TRBJ1-2; v_call: TRBV5-1; clone_size: .; cdr3_length: 15; cdr3_aa: CASRPPGTANYGYTF; cdr3_nt: TGCGCCAGCCGACCTCCAGGGACAGCTAACTATGGCTACACCTTC
d_call: .; j_call: TRBJ2-7; v_call: TRBV4-1; clone_size: .; cdr3_length: 16; cdr3_aa: CASSQEVTAASYEQYF; cdr3_nt: TGCGCCAGCAGCCAAGAGGTAACTGCCGCTTCCTACGAGCAGTACTTC
d_call: TRBD2; j_call: TRBJ2-1; v_call: TRBV29-1; clone_size: .; cdr3_length: 14; cdr3_aa: CSARGGSSYNEQFF; cdr3_nt: TGCAGCGCCCGGGGGGGAAGCTCCTACAATGAGCAGTTCTTC
d_call: .; j_call: TRBJ1-5; v_call: TRBV6-5; clone_size: few; cdr3_length: 14; cdr3_aa: CAISVEGARGPQHF; cdr3_nt: TGTGCCATCAGTGTAGAAGGGGCCCGAGGGCCCCAGCATTTT
d_call: TRBD2; j_call: TRBJ2-1; v_call: TRBV19; clone_size: few; cdr3_length: 15; cdr3_aa: CASSTLAGAYNEQFF; cdr3_nt: TGTGCCAGTAGTACGTTAGCGGGGGCGTACAATGAGCAGTTCTTC
d_call: TRBD2; j_call: TRBJ2-3; v_call: TRBV19; clone_size: few; cdr3_length: 17; cdr3_aa: CASSSVGEGTRTDTQYF; cdr3_nt: TGTGCCAGTAGTAGTGTCGGGGAGGGGACTAGGACAGATACGCAGTATTTT
d_call: TRBD2; j_call: TRBJ2-3; v_call: TRBV2; clone_size: .; cdr3_length: 19; cdr3_aa: CASSEWRLAGGLSTDTQYF; cdr3_nt: TGTGCCAGCAGTGAATGGAGGCTAGCGGGGGGTCTCAGCACAGATACGCAGTATTTT
d_call: .; j_call: TRBJ1-1; v_call: TRBV29-1; clone_size: few; cdr3_length: 10; cdr3_aa: CSVPPPEAFF; cdr3_nt: TGCAGCGTCCCTCCCCCTGAAGCTTTCTTT
d_call: TRBD1; j_call: TRBJ1-1; v_call: TRBV29-1; clone_size: .; cdr3_length: 12; cdr3_aa: CSVETGEAEAFF; cdr3_nt: TGCAGCGTTGAGACAGGGGAGGCCGAAGCTTTCTTT
d_call: .; j_call: TRBJ2-7; v_call: TRBV7-2; clone_size: few; cdr3_length: 13; cdr3_aa: CASSFGSSYEQYF; cdr3_nt: TGTGCCAGCAGCTTCGGGAGCAGCTACGAGCAGTACTTC
d_call: TRBD2; j_call: TRBJ2-5; v_call: TRBV5-1; clone_size: .; cdr3_length: 13; cdr3_aa: CASSLVAGGHQYF; cdr3_nt: TGCGCCAGCAGCTTAGTAGCGGGGGGCCACCAGTACTTC
d_call: TRBD2; j_call: TRBJ2-1; v_call: TRBV2; clone_size: .; cdr3_length: 14; cdr3_aa: CASSTSGSLNEQFF; cdr3_nt: TGTGCCAGCAGTACTAGCGGAAGCCTCAATGAGCAGTTCTTC
d_call: .; j_call: TRBJ2-7; v_call: TRBV29-1; clone_size: .; cdr3_length: 11; cdr3_aa: CSVVEGYEQYF; cdr3_nt: TGCAGCGTTGTGGAGGGCTACGAGCAGTACTTC